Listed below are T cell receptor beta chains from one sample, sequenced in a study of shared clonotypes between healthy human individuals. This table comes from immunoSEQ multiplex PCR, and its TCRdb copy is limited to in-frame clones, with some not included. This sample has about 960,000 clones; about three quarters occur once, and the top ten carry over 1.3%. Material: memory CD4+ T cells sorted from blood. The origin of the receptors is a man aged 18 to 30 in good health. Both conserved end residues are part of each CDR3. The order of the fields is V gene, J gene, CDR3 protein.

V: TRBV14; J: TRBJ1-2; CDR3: CASSLDLTSYGYTF
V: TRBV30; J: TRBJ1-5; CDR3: CAWSGGGRNQPQHF
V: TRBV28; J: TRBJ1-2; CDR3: CASSLEGQGGYGYTF
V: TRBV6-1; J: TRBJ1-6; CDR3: CASSLQGAPSPLHF
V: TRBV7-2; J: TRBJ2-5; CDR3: CASSLVAGVQETQYF
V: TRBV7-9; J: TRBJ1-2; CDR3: CASSLAALNYGYTF
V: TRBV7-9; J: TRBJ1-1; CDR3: CASSLMNTEAFF
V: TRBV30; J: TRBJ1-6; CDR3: CAWTESYLGTGTGNSPLHF
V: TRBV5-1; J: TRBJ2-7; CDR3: CASSLTDRSEQYF
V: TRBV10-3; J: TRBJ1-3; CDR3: CAIRKAGTALSGNTIYF
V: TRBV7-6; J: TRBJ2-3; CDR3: CASSLARAGAQDTQYF
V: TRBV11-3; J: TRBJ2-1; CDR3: CASSLGEAREQFF
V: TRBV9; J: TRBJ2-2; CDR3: CASSSRTGQAGELFF
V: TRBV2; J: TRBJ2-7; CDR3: CATGRGPYEQYF
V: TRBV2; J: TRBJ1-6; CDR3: CASNEVGGRLVNSPLHF
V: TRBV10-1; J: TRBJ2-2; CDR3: CASSTQGGTGELFF
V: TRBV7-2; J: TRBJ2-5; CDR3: CASSSPGLGARGTQYF
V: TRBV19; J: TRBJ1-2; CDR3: CAAKGTSYGYTF
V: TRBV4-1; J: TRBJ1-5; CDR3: CASSQVGQYSNQPQHF
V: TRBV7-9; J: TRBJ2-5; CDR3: CASSFTETQYF
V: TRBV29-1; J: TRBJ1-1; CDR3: CSVEGRDFDTEAFF
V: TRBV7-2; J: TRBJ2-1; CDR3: CASSLTSGRMDEQFF